The rows below give T cell receptor beta chains drawn from one sample of a study of patients and donors after allogeneic stem cell transplantation. MiXCR, applied by TCRdb to the RT-PCR reads, yields one record per CDR3 protein. The sample shows roughly 940,000 distinct CDR3 sequences, about a sixth of them seen only once. The sample taken for sequencing was blood, either unsorted or a sorted T cell fraction (not recorded which). The receptors were sampled from a human donor who was either an allogeneic HSCT recipient or a stem cell or donor lymphocyte infusion donor (not recorded which). It is not recorded whose cells these are; they may come from a transplant donor. Each CDR3 is given with its conserved first and last residue. The D gene is left open where the match is weak. Not all rows give a size; the values are once, few, many and, for expanded clones, a class.

TRBJ2-7,NA,few,TRBV25-1,13,CASSDRSPYEQYF,TGTGCCAGCAGTGACAGGTCTCCCTACGAGCAGTACTTC
TRBJ2-7,TRBD2,NA,TRBV13,14,CASSFSGATYEQYF,TGTGCCAGCAGCTTTAGCGGGGCCACCTACGAGCAGTACTTC
TRBJ1-6,NA,few,TRBV9,15,CASSVAGGSGSPLHF,TGTGCCAGCAGCGTAGCTGGAGGGAGCGGTTCACCCCTCCACTTT
TRBJ2-4,NA,NA,TRBV4-1,17,CASSQVMARVSKNIQYF,TGCGCCAGCAGCCAAGTCATGGCGCGGGTGTCCAAAAACATTCAGTACTTC
TRBJ2-3,TRBD1,few,TRBV12-3/TRBV12-4,16,CASSLIQGWRTDTQYF,TGTGCCAGCAGCCTCATACAGGGGTGGAGGACAGATACGCAGTATTTT
TRBJ2-7,TRBD2,NA,TRBV12-3/TRBV12-4,15,CASSLATSGGGEQYF,TGTGCCAGCAGTTTAGCGACTAGCGGGGGGGGCGAGCAGTACTTC
TRBJ2-5,NA,NA,TRBV3-1,15,CASSQSRPRSYNWDF,TGTGCCAGCAGCCAAAGCCGACCCCGATCTTACAACTGGGACTTC
TRBJ2-5,NA,few,TRBV20-1,11,CSATQGETQYF,TGCAGTGCTACACAGGGAGAGACCCAGTACTTC
TRBJ2-1,NA,NA,TRBV5-4,13,CASSHPSYNEQFF,TGTGCCAGCAGCCACCCTTCTTACAATGAGCAGTTCTTC
TRBJ1-2,NA,NA,TRBV2,12,CASSRVSGGYTF,TGTGCCAGCAGCAGAGTCTCGGGTGGCTACACCTTC
TRBJ1-3,NA,NA,TRBV5-4,16,CASSFPRRDSGNTIYF,TGTGCCAGCAGCTTCCCCCGGCGGGACTCTGGAAACACCATATATTTT
TRBJ1-4,NA,NA,TRBV12-3/TRBV12-4,12,CASSSRGQKLFF,TGTGCCAGCAGTTCCCGGGGGCAAAAACTGTTTTTT
TRBJ2-5,NA,once,TRBV3-2,15,CASSRDSAYRETQYF,TGTGCCAGCAGCCGCGACTCGGCCTACAGGGAGACCCAGTACTTC
TRBJ1-1,NA,NA,TRBV20-1,16,CSARDFRKGTNTEAFF,TGCAGTGCTAGAGATTTTAGGAAGGGGACGAACACTGAAGCTTTCTTT
TRBJ1-2,TRBD1,many,TRBV4-2,13,CASSQGQGYGYTF,TGTGCCAGCAGCCAGGGACAGGGGTATGGCTACACCTTC
TRBJ2-7,NA,NA,TRBV20-1,14,CSARAKGLLYEQYF,TGCAGTGCTAGAGCCAAGGGCCTTCTGTACGAGCAGTACTTC
TRBJ1-2,TRBD1,NA,TRBV29-1,15,CSAPGPGQGGYGYTF,TGCAGCGCCCCCGGACCTGGACAGGGAGGCTATGGCTACACCTTC
TRBJ2-7,NA,few,TRBV5-1,13,CASSFGIHYEQYF,TGCGCCAGCAGCTTCGGAATACACTACGAGCAGTACTTC
TRBJ2-1,TRBD2,NA,TRBV4-1,17,CASSTGGSGRPYNEQFF,TGCGCCAGCAGCACCGGGGGGAGCGGGAGGCCCTACAATGAGCAGTTCTTC
TRBJ1-2,NA,few,TRBV5-1,15,CASSLRTGTDLPGTF,TGCGCCAGCAGCTTACGAACCGGGACGGACCTCCCGGGCACCTTC
TRBJ2-1,NA,NA,TRBV7-6,16,CASSPRSGITYNEQFF,TGTGCCAGCAGCCCCCGGTCCGGGATCACCTACAATGAGCAGTTCTTC
TRBJ1-1,NA,few,TRBV10-3,15,CAISVEGRGNTEAFF,TGTGCCATCAGTGTTGAAGGGAGGGGGAACACTGAAGCTTTCTTT
TRBJ1-5,NA,NA,TRBV28,16,CASTRVGGAGNQPQHF,TGTGCCAGCACCCGGGTGGGGGGCGCCGGCAATCAGCCCCAGCATTTT
TRBJ2-7,NA,many,TRBV12-3/TRBV12-4,14,CASSLGTRSYEQYF,TGTGCCAGCAGTTTAGGGACGCGTTCCTACGAGCAGTACTTC
TRBJ2-5,NA,NA,TRBV4-1,15,CASSQEGLRAETQYF,TGCGCCAGCAGCCAAGAGGGGCTCCGGGCGGAGACCCAGTACTTC
TRBJ2-1,TRBD2,NA,TRBV5-4,16,CASRDGAGSPYNEQFF,TGTGCCAGCAGGGATGGAGCGGGGTCACCCTACAATGAGCAGTTCTTC
TRBJ2-7,NA,once,TRBV9,15,CASSVAGEGFTEQYF,TGTGCCAGCAGCGTAGCTGGCGAAGGGTTTACCGAGCAGTACTTC
TRBJ1-1,NA,NA,TRBV6-1,13,CASSRYTDTEAFF,TGTGCCAGCAGTCGCTACACGGACACTGAAGCTTTCTTT
TRBJ2-1,NA,NA,TRBV20-1,18,CSARSNGAPFAYYNEQFF,TGCAGTGCTAGATCTAATGGGGCTCCCTTTGCCTACTACAATGAGCAGTTCTTC
TRBJ2-5,TRBD2,NA,TRBV30,15,CAWSVPTSSKETQYF,TGTGCCTGGAGTGTACCGACTAGCTCCAAAGAGACCCAGTACTTC
TRBJ2-3,TRBD2,NA,TRBV7-2,16,CASSYGLAGVYDTQYF,TGTGCCAGCAGCTATGGACTAGCGGGAGTTTATGATACGCAGTATTTT
TRBJ2-4,TRBD1,few,TRBV7-9,15,CASSLLGTGVDIQYF,TGTGCCAGCAGCTTATTAGGGACAGGGGTAGACATTCAGTACTTC
TRBJ1-2,NA,NA,TRBV7-2,14,CASSFGLDNYGYTF,TGTGCCAGCAGCTTTGGGCTGGATAACTATGGCTACACCTTC
TRBJ1-4,NA,few,TRBV5-6,14,CASSAGSTNEKLFF,TGTGCCAGCAGCGCAGGGAGCACTAATGAAAAACTGTTTTTT
TRBJ1-2,NA,NA,TRBV28,15,CASSAAARSSYGYTF,TGTGCCAGCAGTGCCGCGGCCAGGTCCAGCTATGGCTACACCTTC
TRBJ1-2,NA,few,TRBV5-1,13,CASSLSRTYGYTF,TGCGCCAGCAGCTTGAGCAGGACCTATGGCTACACCTTC
TRBJ1-5,NA,NA,TRBV27,16,CASSLRTPVGNQPQHF,TGTGCCAGCAGTTTGAGAACTCCGGTAGGCAATCAGCCCCAGCATTTT
TRBJ1-1,TRBD1,NA,TRBV2,11,CASGDRNEAFF,TGTGCCAGCGGGGACAGAAATGAAGCTTTCTTT
TRBJ2-5,TRBD1,NA,TRBV7-9,14,CASSQGQTQETQYF,TGTGCCAGCAGCCAGGGACAGACCCAAGAGACCCAGTACTTC
TRBJ1-2,NA,NA,TRBV12-3/TRBV12-4,15,CASTPSGALNYGYTF,TGTGCCAGCACCCCTTCAGGGGCCCTTAACTATGGCTACACCTTC
TRBJ2-1,TRBD2,few,TRBV29-1,14,CSVDSGRPQDEQFF,TGCAGCGTCGATAGCGGGAGACCACAGGATGAGCAGTTCTTC
TRBJ2-1,NA,many,TRBV12-3/TRBV12-4,17,CASRDGSSVYSYNEQFF,TGTGCCAGCAGAGATGGATCTAGCGTTTACTCCTACAATGAGCAGTTCTTC
TRBJ2-5,TRBD2,NA,TRBV6-1,14,CASSEISGTETQYF,TGTGCCAGCAGTGAAATTAGCGGGACGGAGACCCAGTACTTC
TRBJ1-1,NA,few,TRBV12-3/TRBV12-4,16,CASRPLDRLMNTEAFF,TGTGCCAGCAGACCGCTAGACAGACTCATGAACACTGAAGCTTTCTTT
TRBJ2-1,TRBD2,few,TRBV18,17,CASSPKALAGGPTEQFF,TGTGCCAGCTCACCTAAGGCACTCGCGGGAGGGCCGACTGAGCAGTTCTTC
TRBJ1-1,NA,NA,TRBV25-1,14,CASSEFYGNTEAFF,TGTGCCAGCAGTGAATTTTACGGGAACACTGAAGCTTTCTTT
TRBJ2-1,TRBD2,NA,TRBV7-3,16,CASSLGVSGQYNEQFF,TGTGCCAGCAGCTTAGGTGTTAGCGGGCAATACAATGAGCAGTTCTTC
TRBJ2-5,TRBD2,NA,TRBV5-4,16,CASSTDSGRAGETQYF,TGTGCCAGCAGTACTGATAGCGGGAGGGCCGGGGAGACCCAGTACTTC
TRBJ1-1,NA,few,TRBV20-1,13,CSAIPTGNTEAFF,TGCAGTGCTATCCCGACAGGGAACACTGAAGCTTTCTTT
TRBJ2-5,NA,NA,TRBV20-1,13,CSARDLWSETQYF,TGCAGTGCTAGAGACCTCTGGTCAGAGACCCAGTACTTC
TRBJ2-2,NA,few,TRBV5-5,16,CASSSTDSFNTGELFF,TGTGCCAGCAGCTCAACAGACAGCTTTAACACCGGGGAGCTGTTTTTT
TRBJ1-3,NA,NA,TRBV7-6,16,CASSLVAGFSGNTIYF,TGTGCCAGCAGCTTAGTGGCAGGTTTCTCTGGAAACACCATATATTTT
TRBJ2-2,TRBD1,NA,TRBV6-2/TRBV6-3,15,CASRFGTGGIGELFF,TGTGCCAGCAGATTCGGGACAGGGGGCATCGGGGAGCTGTTTTTT